The next 10 T cell receptor beta chains were all read from a single sample in a study of T cells in localized non-small cell lung cancer. Profiled with immunoSEQ multiplex PCR; TCRdb holds only in-frame clones, not every one. The sample contains about 1,500 clones, 35% to 45% of which appear only once. The specimen was lung tumor tissue, collected before any cancer treatment. Receptors were obtained from a female donor over 55 with stage I lung adenocarcinoma.

The chain uses TRBV29-1 and TRBJ1-1; D is ambiguous. Germline assignment: CDR1 SQVTM and CDR2 ANQGSEA. Trimming removed 7 bases at V and 5 bases at J, with 14 bases between. This CDR3 comprises 12 residues. CDR3 bases: TGCAGCGCCTCGTCGGTGGGGACTGAAGCTTTCTTT. The encoded protein is CSASSVGTEAFF.

The J gene is TRBJ2-1, the V gene TRBV28; D is ambiguous. V was trimmed by 6 bases and J by 13 bases, leaving 16 bases between them. The CDR3 is 12 amino acids. Germline assignment: CDR1 MDHEN and CDR2 SYDVKM. The CDR3: CASSPVQVLQFF. The CDR3 coding sequence is TGTGCCAGCAGCCCAGTCCAGGTTCTACAGTTCTTC. The full variable domain, completed using reference TRBV28 and TRBJ2-1, is DVKVTQSSRYLVKRTGEKVFLECVQDMDHENMFWYRQDPGLGLRLIYFSYDVKMKEKGDIPEGYSVSREKKERFSLILESASTNQTSMYLCASSPVQVLQFFGPGTRLTVL.

In its sample, this clone ranks as large. The junction departs from the called germline gene at one end, perhaps through a read error. The chain combines TRBV6-8 with TRBJ1-6; no clear D gene. The CDR3 has 14 amino acids. Germline CDR1 is MNHGY and CDR2 is SAAAGT. The CDR3 here is CASSDSRDNSPLHF. The CDR3 DNA is TGTGCCAGCAGTGACTCTCGGGATAATTCACCCCTCCACTTT.

V gene TRBV19 combines with J gene TRBJ1-5, with a weak D call TRBD1 (6 bases). The germline V and J ends were trimmed by 5 bases and 6 bases, with 17 bases remaining between them. This CDR3 is 15 amino acids long. Looked up from germline, CDR1 is LNHDA and CDR2 is SQIVND (reference sequence). The CDR3 DNA sequence: TGTGCCAGTAGTGCCCGCCCCGACAGGATTCAGCCCCAGCATTTT. Its translation: CASSARPDRIQPQHF.

This clone was counted between two and nine times. An end of the junction differs from the germline gene, which may be a read error. Some base could not be read or is ambiguous, and its residue is marked X. The V and J genes are TRBV11-3 and TRBJ2-3; D may be TRBD2 (6 bases). There are 16 residues in the CDR3. Per germline, CDR1 SGHNT and CDR2 YENEEA. This chain's CDR3 is CXSSLGAGGSADTQYF. For the CDR3, the DNA is TGTGYCAGCAGCTTAGGGGCCGGGGGTTCCGCAGATACGCAGTATTTT.

The chain carries TRBV30 and TRBJ1-2; possibly TRBD1 for D (5 bases). The CDR3 covers 11 residues. Germline V gives CDR1 GTSNPN, CDR2 SVGIG (reference sequence). V gave up 5 bases and J gave up 4 bases, with 8 bases separating them. CDR3 sequence (DNA): TGTGCCTGGGACAGCTTCTATGGCTACACCTTC. Protein sequence: CAWDSFYGYTF.

By sample fraction, this clone is medium-sized. The gene calls are TRBV11-3 and TRBJ1-1; 8 bases are shared with TRBD1. Germline V gene data show CDR1 as SGHNT and CDR2 as YENEEA. This CDR3 contains 15 residues. V was clipped by 5 bases and J by 3 bases; unmatched bases: 8. The CDR3 sequence: CASSNGQGRYTEAFF. DNA of the CDR3: TGTGCCAGCAGCAACGGACAGGGTCGATACACTGAAGCTTTCTTT.

The chain links TRBV30 to TRBJ2-7; D is possibly TRBD2 (5 bases). CDR1 is GTSNPN and CDR2 is SVGIG in the germline V gene (reference sequence). Between the trimmed V and J ends, which lost 0 bases and 3 bases, there was a span of 15 bases. This CDR3 contains 15 residues. The CDR3 region has the DNA TGTGCCTGGAGTGTAGAGGGCCGTTTTCACTACGAGCAGTACTTC. Residues: CAWSVEGRFHYEQYF.

This clone has only a few counts. This chain links TRBV12-5 with TRBJ2-7; TRBD1 might be the D (5 bases). The CDR3 has 14 residues. V lost 2 bases and J 2 bases, leaving 10 bases between the germline ends. Per the germline V gene, CDR1 is LGHNT and CDR2 is FRNRAP. The CDR3 protein is CASGLQGTPYEQYF. Written as DNA, the CDR3 is TGTGCTAGTGGTTTGCAGGGTACCCCCTACGAGCAGTACTTC.

The V gene is TRBV6-8, the J gene TRBJ2-7; no reliable D call. Per germline, CDR1 MNHGY and CDR2 SAAAGT. Trimming pared 6 bases from V and 4 bases from J, leaving 10 bases between. The CDR3 length is 12 residues. This CDR3 is CASSQHNYEQYF. In DNA form, the CDR3 reads TGTGCCAGCAGCCAACACAATTACGAGCAGTACTTC.